This section outlines one T cell receptor (beta chain) sequence together with its context. Its antigen is not known. The CDR3 runs to 14 residues. Germline CDR1 MDHEN, CDR2 SYDVKM. Trimming pared 7 bases from V and 5 bases from J, leaving 14 bases between. The entry originates in a study of STAT5B mutations in CD4+ large granular lymphocyte leukemia. Findings and caveats of the study: Top patient clones used TRBV06 genes more often: 8/27 versus 2/35 in controls.

This was a survey-level run. Assay used: immunoSEQ multiplex PCR; TCRdb lists only in-frame clones, some missing. The sample gives roughly 5,900 clones, about three quarters of which show up once; roughly 60% is in the top ten. Patients had CD4+ T-LGLL, from Padova, Helsinki and Shinshu. Depending on availability, patient cells were bead-separated fractions or unselected PBMC. The sequence came from an elderly man with CD4+ T-cell large granular lymphocyte leukemia. The gene calls are TRBV28 and TRBJ1-4; no firm D call. Sequencing was performed on PBMCs. The CDR3 spells CASTWGGGNEKLFF. DNA of the CDR3: TGTGCCAGCACCTGGGGAGGTGGAAATGAAAAACTGTTTTTT.